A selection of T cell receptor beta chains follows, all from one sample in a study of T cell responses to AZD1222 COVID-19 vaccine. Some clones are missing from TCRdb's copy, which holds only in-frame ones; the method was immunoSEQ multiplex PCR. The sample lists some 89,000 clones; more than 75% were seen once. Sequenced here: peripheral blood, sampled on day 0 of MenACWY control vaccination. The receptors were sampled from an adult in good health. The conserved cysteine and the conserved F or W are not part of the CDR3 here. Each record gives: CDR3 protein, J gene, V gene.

CDR3: ASSYNPDGDVGSNQPQH
J: TRBJ1-5
V: TRBV6-2/TRBV6-3

CDR3: AWSLGQGSEKLF
J: TRBJ1-4
V: TRBV30

CDR3: ATSRKGQANTGELF
J: TRBJ2-2
V: TRBV15

CDR3: ASSPGGYGYT
J: TRBJ1-2
V: TRBV27

CDR3: ASSHIGVPSNTEAF
J: TRBJ1-1
V: TRBV3-1/TRBV3-2

CDR3: ASSSPTGPVVHEQY
J: TRBJ2-7
V: TRBV6-2/TRBV6-3

CDR3: ASSEDRSTEAF
J: TRBJ1-1
V: TRBV10-1

CDR3: ASSLDPGSNDHTEAF
J: TRBJ1-1
V: TRBV5-6

CDR3: ASSLRGPGKAF
J: TRBJ1-1
V: TRBV5-4

CDR3: SAPGLDTQY
J: TRBJ2-3
V: TRBV20-1

CDR3: ASRRLAAPYNEQF
J: TRBJ2-1
V: TRBV2

CDR3: ASRLRRAHTGELF
J: TRBJ2-2
V: TRBV6-5

CDR3: ASRPSGQPNTEAF
J: TRBJ1-1
V: TRBV5-1

CDR3: ASSLHTALNQPQH
J: TRBJ1-5
V: TRBV28

CDR3: ASTKLAGGYNEQF
J: TRBJ2-1
V: TRBV27

CDR3: ATSDFQDRDEQY
J: TRBJ2-7
V: TRBV24-1

CDR3: ASSLMSGENTGELF
J: TRBJ2-2
V: TRBV7-2

CDR3: ASNRGPAGHQPQH
J: TRBJ1-5
V: TRBV28

CDR3: ASSLWTGTEAF
J: TRBJ1-1
V: TRBV3-1/TRBV3-2

CDR3: ASSLSRFNNSPLH
J: TRBJ1-6
V: TRBV5-4

CDR3: ASSKSGGSTDTQY
J: TRBJ2-3
V: TRBV5-5

CDR3: ASSPAGRGPSDTQY
J: TRBJ2-3
V: TRBV6-2/TRBV6-3

CDR3: ASSSLGWQGNTEAF
J: TRBJ1-1
V: TRBV28

CDR3: ASSEATSGDTEAF
J: TRBJ1-1
V: TRBV6-1

CDR3: ASSFLQGRGANVLT
J: TRBJ2-6
V: TRBV27

CDR3: ATSRPGQGVTEAF
J: TRBJ1-1
V: TRBV15

CDR3: SVVRGEAF
J: TRBJ1-1
V: TRBV29-1

CDR3: SAISTEEQY
J: TRBJ2-7
V: TRBV20-1

CDR3: ASSPQGMADTQY
J: TRBJ2-3
V: TRBV7-2

CDR3: ASSESVSWEGAHQPQH
J: TRBJ1-5
V: TRBV10-2

CDR3: ASQTGQGDYGYT
J: TRBJ1-2
V: TRBV6-6

CDR3: ASGRGQGTDTQY
J: TRBJ2-3
V: TRBV7-6

CDR3: ATSRDMSDREIHGYT
J: TRBJ1-2
V: TRBV15

CDR3: ARASGGASTDTQY
J: TRBJ2-3
V: TRBV30

CDR3: ASSQGDRRSTDTQY
J: TRBJ2-3
V: TRBV4-2

CDR3: ASSIEPGAYEQY
J: TRBJ2-7
V: TRBV19

CDR3: ASSLGLVQETQY
J: TRBJ2-5
V: TRBV5-1

CDR3: ASSWTGRGANVLT
J: TRBJ2-6
V: TRBV28

CDR3: SAHSNNEQF
J: TRBJ2-1
V: TRBV20-1

CDR3: ASRERGWDTEAF
J: TRBJ1-1
V: TRBV3-1/TRBV3-2

CDR3: ASSSKTGGLNTGELF
J: TRBJ2-2
V: TRBV11-2

CDR3: ASSIVGGRTGELF
J: TRBJ2-2
V: TRBV21-1

CDR3: SVGRKEGKAYEQY
J: TRBJ2-7
V: TRBV29-1

CDR3: ASTQEITYEQY
J: TRBJ2-7
V: TRBV6-5

CDR3: ASSLTSGSSGYEQY
J: TRBJ2-7
V: TRBV27

CDR3: ASSLEAQDYGYT
J: TRBJ1-2
V: TRBV4-3

CDR3: ASSFDALFNEQF
J: TRBJ2-1
V: TRBV7-9

CDR3: ASSTDRAYTEAF
J: TRBJ1-1
V: TRBV6-5

CDR3: ASSQSGFATEAF
J: TRBJ1-1
V: TRBV3-1/TRBV3-2

CDR3: AWSALARLNTEAF
J: TRBJ1-1
V: TRBV30

CDR3: ASSLGPNQPQH
J: TRBJ1-5
V: TRBV5-1

CDR3: ASSRDPRNTEAF
J: TRBJ1-1
V: TRBV7-2

CDR3: ASSETGYGGVNTEAF
J: TRBJ1-1
V: TRBV9

CDR3: ASSPSPDSYSYEQY
J: TRBJ2-7
V: TRBV27

CDR3: ARGTSGIGELF
J: TRBJ2-2
V: TRBV7-9

CDR3: ASSLERTDTQY
J: TRBJ2-3
V: TRBV5-6

CDR3: ASSQDGGENEKLF
J: TRBJ1-4
V: TRBV4-3